This TCR beta chain was documented in a study of neurological immune-mediated disorders. This clonotype has at least ten counts. Template-switch 5'RACE cDNA synthesis added a 10-nucleotide unique molecular identifier. Each CDR3 protein is one row after TCRdb ran MiXCR on the 5' RACE reads. The table lists around 71,000 distinct CDR3 sequences, roughly an eighth of them singletons, with around 4.6% in the top ten. Time point described: longitudinal time-point 1 (baseline). The CDR3 covers 17 residues. Germline CDR1 is SQVTM and CDR2 is ANQGSEA. Trimming cost V 4 bases and J 3 bases, with 23 bases left between them.

This TCR was recovered from a female donor with HTLV-1-associated myelopathy (HAM/TSP). V and J are TRBV29-1 and TRBJ2-3, with D tentatively TRBD2 (6 bases). Sequenced: PBMCs. The CDR3 DNA reads TGCAGCGTTGTTAGATGGTTAAGGGGACTCACTACAGATACGCAGTATTTT. Translation gives CSVVRWLRGLTTDTQYF.